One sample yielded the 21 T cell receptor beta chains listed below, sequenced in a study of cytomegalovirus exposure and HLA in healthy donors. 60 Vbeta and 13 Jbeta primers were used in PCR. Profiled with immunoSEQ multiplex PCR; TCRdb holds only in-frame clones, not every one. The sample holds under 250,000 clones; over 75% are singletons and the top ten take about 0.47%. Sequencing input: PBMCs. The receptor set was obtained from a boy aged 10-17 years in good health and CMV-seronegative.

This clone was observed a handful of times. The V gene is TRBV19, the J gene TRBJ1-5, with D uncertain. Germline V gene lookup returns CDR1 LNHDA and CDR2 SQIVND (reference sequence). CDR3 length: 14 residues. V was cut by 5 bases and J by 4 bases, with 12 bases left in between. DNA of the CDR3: TGTGCCAGTAGTCCAAAGGACTTTAATCAGCCCCAGCATTTT. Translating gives CASSPKDFNQPQHF.

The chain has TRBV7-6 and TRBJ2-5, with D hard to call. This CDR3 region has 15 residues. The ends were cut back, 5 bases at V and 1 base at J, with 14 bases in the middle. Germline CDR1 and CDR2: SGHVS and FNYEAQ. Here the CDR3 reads CASSPTGGSQETQYF. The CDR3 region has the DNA TGTGCCAGCAGCCCCACGGGTGGATCCCAAGAGACCCAGTACTTC.

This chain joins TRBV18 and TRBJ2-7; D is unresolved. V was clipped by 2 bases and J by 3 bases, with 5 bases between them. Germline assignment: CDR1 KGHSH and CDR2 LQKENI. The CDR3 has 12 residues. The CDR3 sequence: CASSPNSYEQYF. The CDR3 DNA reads TGTGCCAGCTCACCAAACAGCTACGAGCAGTACTTC.

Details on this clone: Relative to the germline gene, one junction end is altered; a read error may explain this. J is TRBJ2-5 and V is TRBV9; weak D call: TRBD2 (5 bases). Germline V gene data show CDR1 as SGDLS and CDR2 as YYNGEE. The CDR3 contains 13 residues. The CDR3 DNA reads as TGTGCCAGCAGCGTAGAAAAGGGAGAGACCCGGTACTTC. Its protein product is CASSVEKGETRYF. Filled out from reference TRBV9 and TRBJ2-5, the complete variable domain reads DSGVTQTPKHLITATGQRVTLRCSPRSGDLSVYWYQQSLDQGLQFLIQYYNGEERAKGNILERFSAQQFPDLHSELNLSSLELGDSALYFCASSVEKGETRYFGPGTRLLVL.

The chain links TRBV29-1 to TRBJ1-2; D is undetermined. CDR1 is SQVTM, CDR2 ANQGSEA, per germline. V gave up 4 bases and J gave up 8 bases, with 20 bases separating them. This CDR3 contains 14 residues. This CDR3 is CSVGDGAPREGYTF. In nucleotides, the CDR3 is TGCAGCGTTGGTGACGGAGCACCTCGCGAGGGCTACACCTTC. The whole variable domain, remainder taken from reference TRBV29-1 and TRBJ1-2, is SAVISQKPSRDICQRGTSLTIQCQVDSQVTMMFWYRQQPGQSLTLIATANQGSEATYESGFVIDKFPISRPNLTFSTLTVSNMSPEDSSIYLCSVGDGAPREGYTFGSGTRLTVV.

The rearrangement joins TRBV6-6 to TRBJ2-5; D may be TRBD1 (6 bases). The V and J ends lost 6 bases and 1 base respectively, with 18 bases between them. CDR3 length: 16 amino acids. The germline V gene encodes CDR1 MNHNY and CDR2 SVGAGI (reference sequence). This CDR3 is CASSIPLDRPQETQYF. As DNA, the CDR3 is TGTGCCAGCAGCATTCCCCTTGACAGGCCCCAAGAGACCCAGTACTTC.

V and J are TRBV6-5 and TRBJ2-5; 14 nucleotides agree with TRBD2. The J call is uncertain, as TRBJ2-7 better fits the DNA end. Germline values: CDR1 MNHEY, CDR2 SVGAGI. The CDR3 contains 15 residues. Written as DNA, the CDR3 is TGTGCCAGCAGTCGACTAGCGGGAGGGCTGTACGAGCAGTACTTC. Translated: CASSRLAGGLYEQYF.

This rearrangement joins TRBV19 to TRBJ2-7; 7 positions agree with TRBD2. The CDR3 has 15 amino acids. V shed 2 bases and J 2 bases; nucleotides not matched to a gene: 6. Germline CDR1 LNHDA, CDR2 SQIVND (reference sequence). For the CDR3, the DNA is TGTGCCAGTAGTATAAGGGAGGGATCAACCTACGAGCAGTACTTC. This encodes CASSIREGSTYEQYF.

This chain's CDR3 is CASSLGDLAGGPAGELFF. The CDR3 DNA follows: TGTGCCAGCAGCTTAGGCGATCTAGCGGGAGGGCCGGCCGGGGAGCTGTTTTTT. The V and J genes are TRBV7-8 and TRBJ2-2; 12 positions match TRBD2. CDR1 SGHVS and CDR2 FQNEAQ come from the germline V gene. V lost 1 base and J lost 6; bases outside the gene matches: 9. The CDR3 contains 18 residues.

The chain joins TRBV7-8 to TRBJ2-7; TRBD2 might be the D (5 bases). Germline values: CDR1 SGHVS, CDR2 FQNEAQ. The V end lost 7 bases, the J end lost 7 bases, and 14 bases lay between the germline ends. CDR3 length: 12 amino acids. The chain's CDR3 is CASTTQPGEQYF. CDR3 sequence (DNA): TGTGCCAGCACCACCCAGCCGGGGGAGCAGTACTTC.

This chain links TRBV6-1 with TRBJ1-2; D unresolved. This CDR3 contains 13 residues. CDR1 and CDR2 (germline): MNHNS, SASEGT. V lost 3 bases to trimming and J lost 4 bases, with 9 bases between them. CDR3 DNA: TGTGCCAGCAGTGAGCGGGCTCCCTATGGCTACACCTTC. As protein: CASSERAPYGYTF.

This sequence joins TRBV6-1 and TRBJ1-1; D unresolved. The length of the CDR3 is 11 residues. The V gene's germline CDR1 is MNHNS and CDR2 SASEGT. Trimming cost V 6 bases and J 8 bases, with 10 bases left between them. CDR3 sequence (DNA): TGTGCCAGCAGGGGCCTTGGGGAAGCTTTCTTT. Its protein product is CASRGLGEAFF.

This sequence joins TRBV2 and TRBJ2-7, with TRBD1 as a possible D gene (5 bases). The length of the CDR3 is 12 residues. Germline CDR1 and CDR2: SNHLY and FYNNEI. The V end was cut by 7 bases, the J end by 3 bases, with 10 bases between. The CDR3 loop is CASKQGVYEQYF. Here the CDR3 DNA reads TGTGCCAGCAAGCAGGGTGTCTACGAGCAGTACTTC.

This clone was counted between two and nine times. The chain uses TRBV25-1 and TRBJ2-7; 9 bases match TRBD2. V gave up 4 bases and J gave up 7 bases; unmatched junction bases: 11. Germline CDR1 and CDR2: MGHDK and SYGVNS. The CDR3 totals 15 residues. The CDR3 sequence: CASSAAGGAMGEQYF. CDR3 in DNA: TGTGCCAGCAGTGCTGCGGGGGGGGCAATGGGGGAGCAGTACTTC.

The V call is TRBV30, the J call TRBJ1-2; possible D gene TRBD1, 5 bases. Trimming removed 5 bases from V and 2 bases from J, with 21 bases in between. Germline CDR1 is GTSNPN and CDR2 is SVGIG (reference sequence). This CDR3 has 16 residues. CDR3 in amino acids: CAWLGEAGIRNYGYTF. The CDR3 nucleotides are TGTGCCTGGCTGGGGGAAGCGGGGATCCGAAACTATGGCTACACCTTC.

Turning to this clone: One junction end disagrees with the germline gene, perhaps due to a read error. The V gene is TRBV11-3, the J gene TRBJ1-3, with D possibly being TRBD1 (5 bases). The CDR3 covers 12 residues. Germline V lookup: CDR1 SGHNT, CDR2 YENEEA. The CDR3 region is CASSLVVQGFHF. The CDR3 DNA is TGTGCCAGCAGCTTAGTTGTCCAGGGCTTTCATTTT.

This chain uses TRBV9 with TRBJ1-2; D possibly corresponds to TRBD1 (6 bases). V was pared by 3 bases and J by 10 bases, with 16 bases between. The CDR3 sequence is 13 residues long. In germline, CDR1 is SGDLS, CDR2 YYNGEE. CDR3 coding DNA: TGTGCCAGCAGCGCACAGGGCCCAGGGTACTACACCTTC. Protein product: CASSAQGPGYYTF.

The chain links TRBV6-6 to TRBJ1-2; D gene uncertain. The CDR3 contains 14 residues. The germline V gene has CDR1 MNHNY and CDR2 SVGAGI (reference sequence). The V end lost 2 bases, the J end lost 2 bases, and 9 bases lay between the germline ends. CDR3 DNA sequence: TGTGCCAGCAGTTACGAGGGATTCAACTATGGCTACACCTTC. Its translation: CASSYEGFNYGYTF.

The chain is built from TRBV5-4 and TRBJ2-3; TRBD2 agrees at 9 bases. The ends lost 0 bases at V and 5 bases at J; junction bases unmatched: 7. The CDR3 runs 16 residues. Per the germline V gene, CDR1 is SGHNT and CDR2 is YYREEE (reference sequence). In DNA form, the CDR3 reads TGTGCCAGCAGCTTGGTGGGCGGGAGGGCCGTAGATACGCAGTATTTT. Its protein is CASSLVGGRAVDTQYF. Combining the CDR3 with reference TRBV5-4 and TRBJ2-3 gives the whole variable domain ETGVTQSPTHLIKTRGQQVTLRCSSQSGHNTVSWYQQALGQGPQFIFQYYREEENGRGNFPPRFSGLQFPNYSSELNVNALELDDSALYLCASSLVGGRAVDTQYFGPGTRLTVL.

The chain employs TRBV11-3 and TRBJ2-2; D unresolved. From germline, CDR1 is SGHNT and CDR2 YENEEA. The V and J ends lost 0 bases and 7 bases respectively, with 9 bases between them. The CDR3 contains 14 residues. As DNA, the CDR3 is TGTGCCAGCAGCTTAGATCTTCCGAGCGGGGAGCTGTTTTTT. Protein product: CASSLDLPSGELFF.

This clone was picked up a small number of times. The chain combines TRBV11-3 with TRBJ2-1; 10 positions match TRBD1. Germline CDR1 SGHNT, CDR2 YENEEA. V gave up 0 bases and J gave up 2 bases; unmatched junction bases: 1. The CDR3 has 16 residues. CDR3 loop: CASSLDGTGAYNEQFF. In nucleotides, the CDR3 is TGTGCCAGCAGCTTAGATGGGACAGGGGCCTACAATGAGCAGTTCTTC.